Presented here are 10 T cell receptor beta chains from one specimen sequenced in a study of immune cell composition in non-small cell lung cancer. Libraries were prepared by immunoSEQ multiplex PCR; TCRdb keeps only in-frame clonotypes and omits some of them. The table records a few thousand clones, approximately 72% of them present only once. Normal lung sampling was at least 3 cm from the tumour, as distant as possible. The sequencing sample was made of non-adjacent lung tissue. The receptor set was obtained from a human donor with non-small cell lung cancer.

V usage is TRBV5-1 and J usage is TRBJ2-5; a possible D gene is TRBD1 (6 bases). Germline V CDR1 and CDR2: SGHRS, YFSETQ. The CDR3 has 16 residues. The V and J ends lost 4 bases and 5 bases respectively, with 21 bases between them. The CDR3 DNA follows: TGCGCCAGCAGCGGGCCTACGGGACATATTTCTGAGACCCAGTACTTC. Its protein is CASSGPTGHISETQYF.

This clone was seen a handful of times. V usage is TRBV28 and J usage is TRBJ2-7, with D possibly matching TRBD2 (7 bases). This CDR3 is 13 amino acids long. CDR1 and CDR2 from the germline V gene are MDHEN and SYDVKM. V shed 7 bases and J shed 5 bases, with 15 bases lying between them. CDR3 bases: TGTGCCAGCACCCAACGGGGGGCCCACGAGCAGTACTTC. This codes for CASTQRGAHEQYF.

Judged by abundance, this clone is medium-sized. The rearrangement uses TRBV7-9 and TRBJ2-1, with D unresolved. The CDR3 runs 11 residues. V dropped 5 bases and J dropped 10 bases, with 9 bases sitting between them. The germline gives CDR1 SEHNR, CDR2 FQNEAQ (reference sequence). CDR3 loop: CASSSSLEQFF. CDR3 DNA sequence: TGTGCCAGCAGCAGTTCCCTAGAGCAGTTCTTC.

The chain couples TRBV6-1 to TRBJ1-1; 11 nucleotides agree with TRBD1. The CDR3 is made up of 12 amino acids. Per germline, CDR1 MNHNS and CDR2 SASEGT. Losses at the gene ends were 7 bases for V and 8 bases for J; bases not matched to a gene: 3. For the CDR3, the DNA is TGTGCCAGCATCTGGGACAGGGGGGAAGCTTTCTTT. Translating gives CASIWDRGEAFF.

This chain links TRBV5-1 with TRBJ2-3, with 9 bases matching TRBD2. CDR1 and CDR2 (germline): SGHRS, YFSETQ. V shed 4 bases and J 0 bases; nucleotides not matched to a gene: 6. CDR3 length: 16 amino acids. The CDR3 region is CASSPSTSGSTDTQYF. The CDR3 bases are TGCGCCAGCAGCCCAAGCACTAGCGGGAGCACAGATACGCAGTATTTT.

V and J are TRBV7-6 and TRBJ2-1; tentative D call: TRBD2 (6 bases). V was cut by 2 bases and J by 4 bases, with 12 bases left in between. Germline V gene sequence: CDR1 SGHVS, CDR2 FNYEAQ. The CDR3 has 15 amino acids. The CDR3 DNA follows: TGTGCCAGCAGCTTATTCGGGAGTGAGTACAATGAGCAGTTCTTC. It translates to CASSLFGSEYNEQFF. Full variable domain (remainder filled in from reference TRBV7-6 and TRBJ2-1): GAGVSQSPRYKVTKRGQDVALRCDPISGHVSLYWYRQALGQGPEFLTYFNYEAQQDKSGLPNDRFSAERPEGSISTLTIQRTEQRDSAMYRCASSLFGSEYNEQFFGPGTRLTVL.

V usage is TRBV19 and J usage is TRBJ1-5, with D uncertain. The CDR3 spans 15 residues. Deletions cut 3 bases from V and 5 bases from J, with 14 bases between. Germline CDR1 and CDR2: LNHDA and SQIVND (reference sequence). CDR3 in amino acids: CASSITGFGYQPQHF. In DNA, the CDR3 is TGTGCCAGTAGTATTACGGGTTTCGGTTATCAGCCCCAGCATTTT.

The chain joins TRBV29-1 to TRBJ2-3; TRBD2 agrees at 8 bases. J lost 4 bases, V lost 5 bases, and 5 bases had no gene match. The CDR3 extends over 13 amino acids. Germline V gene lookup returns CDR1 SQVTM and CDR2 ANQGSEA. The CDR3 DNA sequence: TGCAGCGTTCATGATAGCGGGGCAGATACGCAGTATTTT. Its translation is CSVHDSGADTQYF.

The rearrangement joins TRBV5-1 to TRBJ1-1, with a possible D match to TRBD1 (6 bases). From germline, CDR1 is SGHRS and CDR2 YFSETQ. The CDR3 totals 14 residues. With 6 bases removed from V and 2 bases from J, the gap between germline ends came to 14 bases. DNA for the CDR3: TGCGCCAGCAATACAGGGTCTCAAAACACTGAAGCTTTCTTT. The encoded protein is CASNTGSQNTEAFF.

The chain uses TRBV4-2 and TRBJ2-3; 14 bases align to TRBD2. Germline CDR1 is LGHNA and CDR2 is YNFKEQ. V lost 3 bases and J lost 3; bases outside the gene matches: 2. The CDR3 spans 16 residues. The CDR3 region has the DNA TGTGCCAGCAGCCAGGGACTAGCGGGGGTGACAGATACGCAGTATTTT. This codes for CASSQGLAGVTDTQYF.